Presented here are 7 T cell receptor beta chains from one specimen sequenced in a study of blood T cell repertoires in COVID-19 (dated by TCRdb to about 2020). Library preparation employed the immunoSEQ multiplex PCR assay. This is the immuneACCESS table as TCRdb keeps it, with only in-frame sequences that have V and J called. A part of the clones is gone; compared with another copy, unresolved V genes explain less than half, and the rest is unexplained. This sample is represented by just over 250,000 clones; around nine tenths of them were singletons. The top ten constitute approximately 9.8% of the sample. Sequences were obtained from peripheral blood. These receptors all come from a man aged 40-49 years who had recovered from COVID-19.

This clone was observed once. This chain joins TRBV11-3 and TRBJ2-3; D is unresolved. This CDR3 has 14 residues. The V gene's germline CDR1 is SGHNT and CDR2 YENEEA. The V and J ends lost 2 bases and 4 bases respectively, with 10 bases between them. In DNA form, the CDR3 reads TGTGCCAGCAGCTTAACAGCCCGATCAGATACGCAGTATTTT. This encodes CASSLTARSDTQYF.

The chain uses TRBV7-6 and TRBJ2-5, with 11 bases fitting TRBD2. The V gene end was trimmed by 2 bases and the J gene end by 2 bases; junction bases not matched to a gene: 4. The CDR3 is 16 residues long. Germline CDR1 reads SGHVS; CDR2 reads FNYEAQ. CDR3 nucleotide sequence: TGTGCCAGCAGCTTAACTAGCGGGGGCAAACAAGAGACCCAGTACTTC. Translating gives CASSLTSGGKQETQYF.

J is TRBJ1-1 and V is TRBV7-6; the match to TRBD1 covers 7 bases. Germline values: CDR1 SGHVS, CDR2 FNYEAQ. The CDR3 is 14 residues long. Trimming cost V 2 bases and J 3 bases; bases outside gene matches: 3. CDR3 nucleotides: TGTGCCAGCAGCTTAACCAGGGGGTACACTGAAGCTTTCTTT. It specifies CASSLTRGYTEAFF. The full variable domain, rest sourced from reference TRBV7-6 and TRBJ1-1, is GAGVSQSPRYKVTKRGQDVALRCDPISGHVSLYWYRQALGQGPEFLTYFNYEAQQDKSGLPNDRFSAERPEGSISTLTIQRTEQRDSAMYRCASSLTRGYTEAFFGQGTRLTVV.

Only one count was recorded for this clone. This chain uses TRBV9 with TRBJ2-7, with 13 bases that match TRBD2. With V trimmed by 1 base and J by 0 bases, 10 bases remained unmatched. CDR1 and CDR2 (germline): SGDLS, YYNGEE. The CDR3 runs to 19 residues. The CDR3 bases are TGTGCCAGCAGCGTAAACCCTACTAGCGGGAGGGACAACTCCTACGAGCAGTACTTC. Translation: CASSVNPTSGRDNSYEQYF.

CDR3 in DNA: TGTGCCAGCAGCACAGGGAGGGGTGAAAAACTGTTTTTT. Amino acids: CASSTGRGEKLFF. The chain recombines TRBV6-4 with TRBJ1-4; TRBD1 might be the D (6 bases). The V and J ends lost 6 bases and 7 bases respectively, with 12 bases between them. From germline, CDR1 is MRHNA and CDR2 SNTAGT. The CDR3 totals 13 residues.

The V and J genes are TRBV7-6 and TRBJ1-1, with 7 nucleotides matching TRBD1. Germline V gene sequence: CDR1 SGHVS, CDR2 FNYEAQ. The CDR3 extends over 17 amino acids. Trimming removed 4 bases from V and 1 base from J; junction bases left unmatched: 12. CDR3 nucleotide sequence: TGTGCCAGCAGCTCCGATGATCTACAGGGGAGGAACACTGAAGCTTTCTTT. As protein: CASSSDDLQGRNTEAFF.

The chain uses TRBV6-1 and TRBJ1-5; D may be TRBD1 (6 bases). This CDR3 is built from 14 residues. The germline V and J ends were trimmed by 0 bases and 11 bases, with 14 bases remaining between them. Germline-derived CDR1 and CDR2 are MNHNS and SASEGT. CDR3 sequence reads: CASSEAGGPPAQHF. The CDR3 DNA is TGTGCCAGCAGTGAAGCGGGGGGGCCACCGGCCCAGCATTTT.